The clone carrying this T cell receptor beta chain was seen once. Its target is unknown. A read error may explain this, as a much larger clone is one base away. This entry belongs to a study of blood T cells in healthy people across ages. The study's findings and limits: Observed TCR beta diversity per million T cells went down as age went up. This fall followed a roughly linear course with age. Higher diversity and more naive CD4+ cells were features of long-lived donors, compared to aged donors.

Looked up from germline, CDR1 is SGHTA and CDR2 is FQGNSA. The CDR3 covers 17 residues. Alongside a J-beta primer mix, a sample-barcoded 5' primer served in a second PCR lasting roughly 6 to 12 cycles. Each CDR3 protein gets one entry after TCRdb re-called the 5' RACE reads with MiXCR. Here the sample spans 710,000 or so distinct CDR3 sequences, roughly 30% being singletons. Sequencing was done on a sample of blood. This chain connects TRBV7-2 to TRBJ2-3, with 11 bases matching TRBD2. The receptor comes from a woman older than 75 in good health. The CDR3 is CAGSRASGGRTTDTQYF. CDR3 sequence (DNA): TGTGCCGGCAGCCGGGCTAGCGGGGGGCGGACCACAGATACGCAGTATTTT.